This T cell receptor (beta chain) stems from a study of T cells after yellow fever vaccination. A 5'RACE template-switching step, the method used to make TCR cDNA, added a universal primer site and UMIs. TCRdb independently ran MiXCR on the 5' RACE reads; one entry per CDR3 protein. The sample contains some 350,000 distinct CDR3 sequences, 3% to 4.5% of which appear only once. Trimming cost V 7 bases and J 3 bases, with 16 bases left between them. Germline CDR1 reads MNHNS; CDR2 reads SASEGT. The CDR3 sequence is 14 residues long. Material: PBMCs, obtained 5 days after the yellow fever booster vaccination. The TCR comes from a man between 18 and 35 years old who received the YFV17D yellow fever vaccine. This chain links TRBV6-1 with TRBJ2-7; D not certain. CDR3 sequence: CASIKDGGLYEQYF. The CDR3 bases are TGTGCCAGCATTAAGGACGGCGGTCTCTACGAGCAGTACTTC.